The present T cell receptor (beta chain) was sequenced within a study of blood T cell repertoires in COVID-19. Study details: Sources were T cells, B-cell-depleted T cells, or PBMCs; the material itself was cDNA or gDNA.

Profiled with immunoSEQ multiplex PCR; TCRdb holds only in-frame clones, not every one. Among about 270,000 clones listed, roughly 90% were seen once. Per germline, CDR1 MNHEY and CDR2 SVGAGI. The CDR3 has 15 amino acids. V was trimmed by 5 bases and J by 0 bases, leaving 11 bases between them. Participants, about 18 to 100 years old, spanned more than 20 US areas. Sequenced material: PBMCs or T cells enriched from blood (not recorded which). The chain employs TRBV6-5 and TRBJ1-5, with TRBD1 as a possible D gene (6 bases). The clonotype was recovered from a woman aged 30 to 39 who had recovered from COVID-19. The CDR3 is CASSTRRGSNQPQHF. In nucleotides, the CDR3 is TGTGCCAGCAGTACTCGCAGGGGTAGCAATCAGCCCCAGCATTTT.